The 25 T cell receptor beta chains given below trace back to one sample, sequenced in a study of control samples from healthy donors and cancer patients. Sequencing used immunoSEQ multiplex PCR; TCRdb keeps in-frame clones, though not all of them. The sample records approximately 60,000 clones, approximately 90% being singletons. What was sequenced was PBMCs. These receptor sequences come from a man younger than 40 with colorectal cancer.

The chain employs TRBV28 and TRBJ2-1; TRBD1 is a possible D gene (6 bases). V lost 6 bases to trimming and J lost 8 bases, with 23 bases between them. The germline CDR1 and CDR2 sequences are MDHEN and SYDVKM. The CDR3 consists of 16 residues. The CDR3 bases are TGTGCCAGCAGGACGCCGGGGTGGGGGCGACTCGATGAGCAGTTCTTC. This translates into CASRTPGWGRLDEQFF.

The sample holds one count of this clone. The genes are TRBV13 and TRBJ1-5; D uncertain. The CDR3 is 14 amino acids. Trimming removed 8 bases at V and 4 bases at J, with 15 bases between. Germline V CDR1 and CDR2: PRHDT, FYEKMQ (reference sequence). CDR3 region: CASSRGGKNQPQHF. For the CDR3, the DNA is TGTGCCAGCTCGCGGGGAGGTAAGAATCAGCCCCAGCATTTT. Drawing the rest from reference TRBV13 and TRBJ1-5, the complete variable domain is AAGVIQSPRHLIKEKRETATLKCYPIPRHDTVYWYQQGPGQDPQFLISFYEKMQSDKGSIPDRFSAQQFSDYHSELNMSSLELGDSALYFCASSRGGKNQPQHFGDGTRLSIL.

This chain joins TRBV27 and TRBJ2-2; D is unclear. The CDR3 is 17 residues long. The germline V and J ends were trimmed by 6 bases and 2 bases, with 19 bases remaining between them. The germline gives CDR1 MNHEY, CDR2 SMNVEV (reference sequence). The DNA for the CDR3 is TGTGCCAGCAGGCCCAACGACATAACTCAAAACACCGGGGAGCTGTTTTTT. This encodes CASRPNDITQNTGELFF.

The V call is TRBV6-6, the J call TRBJ2-3; D gene ambiguous. Trimming shortened V by 2 bases and J by 0 bases, and 6 bases separated the two germline ends. The CDR3 runs 14 residues. CDR1 is MNHNY and CDR2 is SVGAGI in the germline V gene (reference sequence). The CDR3 spells CASSYRSSTDTQYF. CDR3 DNA sequence: TGTGCCAGCAGTTACCGTAGTAGCACAGATACGCAGTATTTT.

The chain has TRBV30 and TRBJ1-1; D unclear. V gave up 3 bases and J gave up 10 bases, with 12 bases separating them. The CDR3 contains 11 residues. The germline gives CDR1 GTSNPN, CDR2 SVGIG (reference sequence). The CDR3 sequence is CAWSHFKGAFF. CDR3 in DNA: TGTGCCTGGAGCCACTTTAAGGGAGCTTTCTTT. Variable domain in full (rest from reference TRBV30 and TRBJ1-1): SQTIHQWPATLVQPVGSPLSLECTVEGTSNPNLYWYRQAAGRGLQLLFYSVGIGQISSEVPQNLSASRPQDRQFILSSKKLLLSDSGFYLCAWSHFKGAFFGQGTRLTVV.

A note on this clone: Other nucleotide sequences in the sample specify the same CDR3. The chain couples TRBV20-1 to TRBJ2-5; D may match TRBD1 or TRBD2 (5 bases each). V was trimmed by 1 base and J by 5 bases, leaving 5 bases between them. Germline V gene lookup returns CDR1 DFQATT and CDR2 SNEGSKA (reference sequence). CDR3 length: 11 amino acids. The CDR3 bases are TGCAGTGCTAGAGGGGGGGAGACCCAGTACTTC. Amino acids: CSARGGETQYF.

V and J are TRBV7-9 and TRBJ1-1; D is unclear. V lost 3 bases, J lost 1 base, and 6 bases lay in between. Germline V lookup: CDR1 SEHNR, CDR2 FQNEAQ (reference sequence). The CDR3 is 13 amino acids. CDR3 sequence: CASSFNRNTEAFF. The CDR3 coding sequence is TGTGCCAGCAGCTTTAACAGGAACACTGAAGCTTTCTTT.

V usage is TRBV11-3 and J usage is TRBJ2-7; no clear D. Trimming cost V 5 bases and J 9 bases, with 20 bases left between them. Germline CDR1 is SGHNT and CDR2 is YENEEA. The CDR3 is 14 residues long. CDR3 sequence: CASSPYKIGPGQYV. The CDR3 region has the DNA TGTGCCAGCAGCCCCTATAAAATCGGCCCTGGGCAGTACGTC.

This chain joins TRBV7-9 and TRBJ1-2; D call uncertain. CDR3 length equals 14 residues. Germline values: CDR1 SEHNR, CDR2 FQNEAQ (reference sequence). Trimming took off 5 bases at V and 2 bases at J, with 12 bases between the two ends. The CDR3 sequence is CASSPLPINYGYTF. The CDR3 DNA sequence: TGTGCCAGCAGCCCCTTACCGATAAACTATGGCTACACCTTC.

The chain carries TRBV7-2 and TRBJ1-5, with a weak D call TRBD1 (6 bases). The CDR3 loop spans 15 amino acids. Per the germline V gene, CDR1 is SGHTA and CDR2 is FQGNSA. Deletions cut 3 bases from V and 1 base from J, with 10 bases between. Here the CDR3 reads CASSFRGWSNQPQHF. CDR3 bases: TGTGCCAGCAGCTTCAGGGGATGGAGCAATCAGCCCCAGCATTTT. The variable domain in full, with the rest retrieved from reference TRBV7-2 and TRBJ1-5, is GAGVSQSPSNKVTEKGKDVELRCDPISGHTALYWYRQSLGQGLEFLIYFQGNSAPDKSGLPSDRFSAERTGGSVSTLTIQRTQQEDSAVYLCASSFRGWSNQPQHFGDGTRLSIL.

This chain joins TRBV19 and TRBJ2-3, with TRBD1 matching 8 bases. V lost 6 bases to trimming and J lost 0 bases; unmatched junction nucleotides: 2. CDR1 and CDR2 from the germline V gene are LNHDA and SQIVND (reference sequence). The CDR3 sequence is 14 residues long. This CDR3 reads CASSDRGSTDTQYF. DNA of the CDR3: TGTGCCAGTAGCGACAGGGGTAGCACAGATACGCAGTATTTT.

This clone showed up just once. The rearrangement links TRBV7-9 to TRBJ1-2; D is unresolved. V was pared by 2 bases and J by 4 bases, with 14 bases between. Looked up from germline, CDR1 is SEHNR and CDR2 is FQNEAQ (reference sequence). The CDR3 has 15 amino acids. As DNA, the CDR3 is TGTGCCAGCAGCTTAAGCAGAAGAGTGTTCTATGGCTACACCTTC. Residues: CASSLSRRVFYGYTF.

This sequence joins TRBV19 and TRBJ1-1, with D tentatively TRBD1 (6 bases). Germline CDR1 is LNHDA and CDR2 is SQIVND (reference sequence). This CDR3 comprises 14 residues. Trimming stripped 10 bases from V and 0 bases from J, with 15 bases between. CDR3 protein: CATKGVGMNTEAFF. The CDR3 nucleotides read TGTGCCACCAAGGGGGTTGGGATGAACACTGAAGCTTTCTTT.

The rearrangement links TRBV19 to TRBJ1-3, with no clear D. This CDR3 region has 17 residues. Trimming took off 5 bases at V and 0 bases at J, with 17 bases between the two ends. Germline assignment: CDR1 LNHDA and CDR2 SQIVND (reference sequence). CDR3 protein: CASSAGRYVLSGNTIYF. DNA for the CDR3: TGTGCCAGTAGTGCAGGACGGTACGTCCTCTCTGGAAACACCATATATTTT.

The rearrangement uses TRBV30 and TRBJ2-3; no definite D call. CDR3 length: 12 residues. V was cut by 0 bases and J by 11 bases, with 12 bases left in between. The germline CDR1 and CDR2 sequences are GTSNPN and SVGIG (reference sequence). The CDR3 DNA reads as TGTGCCTGGAGTGTAGTTGTCAGTCGGCAGTATTTT. Amino acid sequence: CAWSVVVSRQYF.

The CDR3: CASSHTTRPPTDTQYF. In DNA, the CDR3 is TGTGCCAGCAGCCACACGACTAGGCCCCCCACAGATACGCAGTATTTT. J is TRBJ2-3 and V is TRBV3-1 (or the pseudogene TRBV3-2), with a weak D call TRBD2 (6 bases). Germline-derived CDR1 and CDR2 are LGHDT and YNNKEL (reference sequence). This CDR3 region has 16 residues. Trimming removed 3 bases at V and 2 bases at J, with 15 bases between.

This chain joins TRBV7-2 and TRBJ2-5; D is perhaps TRBD1 or TRBD2 (6 bases each). The V end lost 1 base, the J end lost 7 bases, and 16 bases lay between the germline ends. CDR3 length: 15 amino acids. The germline V gene encodes CDR1 SGHTA and CDR2 FQGNSA. CDR3 region: CASSLVDSVGGTQYF. The DNA of the CDR3 is TGTGCCAGCAGCTTAGTGGACAGCGTGGGGGGGACCCAGTACTTC.

J is TRBJ2-3 and V is TRBV5-8; TRBD2 agrees at 8 bases. The CDR3 is made up of 16 amino acids. The germline V gene encodes CDR1 SGHTS and CDR2 YDEGEE. V gave up 8 bases and J gave up 0 bases; unmatched junction bases: 11. The chain's CDR3 is CASGDGGGTSTDTQYF. CDR3 DNA: TGTGCCAGTGGGGATGGCGGGGGGACTAGCACAGATACGCAGTATTTT.

The rearrangement uses TRBV12-5 and TRBJ2-3; 7 bases align to TRBD1. From germline, CDR1 is LGHNT and CDR2 FRNRAP. V lost 5 bases and J lost 2; bases outside the gene matches: 4. The CDR3 contains 14 residues. Here the CDR3 reads CASGRDRYTDTQYF. Written as DNA, the CDR3 is TGTGCTAGTGGTCGGGACAGATACACAGATACGCAGTATTTT.

V is TRBV29-1 and J is TRBJ1-1; D is uncertain. The CDR3 has 10 amino acids. Germline V gene data show CDR1 as SQVTM and CDR2 as ANQGSEA. V was cut by 7 bases and J by 3 bases, with 6 bases left in between. CDR3 sequence (DNA): TGCAGCGCCGATTACACTGAAGCTTTCTTT. It codes for CSADYTEAFF.

The genes are TRBV6-6 and TRBJ1-5; 7 positions agree with TRBD1. The V gene's germline CDR1 is MNHNY and CDR2 SVGAGI (reference sequence). The CDR3 runs 16 residues. Trimming at V came to 5 bases and at J to 1 base, leaving 8 bases not matched to a gene. The CDR3 DNA sequence: TGTGCCAGCAGTAAAACAGACAGGGTGAGCAATCAGCCCCAGCATTTT. Translated, it gives CASSKTDRVSNQPQHF.

This chain joins TRBV13 and TRBJ2-3; 11 bases align to TRBD1. With V trimmed by 3 bases and J by 4 bases, 15 bases remained unmatched. The CDR3 is 19 amino acids. Germline V gene sequence: CDR1 PRHDT, CDR2 FYEKMQ (reference sequence). CDR3 nucleotides: TGTGCCAGCAGCTTTAAAGCCTGGGACAGGGGGAGAGGGCCAGATACGCAGTATTTT. This codes for CASSFKAWDRGRGPDTQYF.

The chain recombines TRBV2 with TRBJ2-1, with 7 bases that match TRBD1. The CDR3 totals 14 residues. The V segment lost 10 bases and the J segment 0 bases; nucleotides outside the gene matches: 6. Germline CDR1 and CDR2: SNHLY and FYNNEI. The CDR3 region is CANHRGRSYNEQFF. For the CDR3, the DNA is TGTGCCAACCACAGGGGCCGCTCCTACAATGAGCAGTTCTTC.

The chain carries TRBV29-1 and TRBJ1-1; 8 bases are shared with TRBD1. This CDR3 has 14 residues. Germline V gene sequence: CDR1 SQVTM, CDR2 ANQGSEA. With 3 bases clipped from V and 8 bases from J, the junction kept 11 bases outside the gene matches. The CDR3 DNA follows: TGCAGCGTTGATCAGGGGGCCCCTGTGAGAGAAGCTTTCTTT. It is translated as CSVDQGAPVREAFF.

The genes are TRBV7-2 and TRBJ1-2; 10 positions match TRBD1. Germline-derived CDR1 and CDR2 are SGHTA and FQGNSA. V dropped 5 bases and J dropped 8; count of bases not matched to a gene: 11. The CDR3 contains 15 residues. CDR3 DNA sequence: TGTGCCAGCAGCCCCTCCGGGACAGGGGTGCGGGGCTACACCTTC. This codes for CASSPSGTGVRGYTF.